This T cell receptor beta chain came from a study of T cells expressing NK-cell markers. Reprocessing the 5' RACE reads, TCRdb reports a single entry for every CDR3 protein and omits DNA. This table holds about 460,000 distinct CDR3 sequences. The CDR3 length is 12 residues. The TCR was taken from a woman between 45 and 60 years old in good health. The J gene is TRBJ1-6, the V gene TRBV12-3 or TRBV12-4. The sample consisted of blood T cells: a sorted CD56 or NKG2C T cell subset, CD4+ or CD8+ T cells, or bulk PBMC T cells (not recorded which). This CDR3 reads CASTLGPHGLHF.